The TCR beta chain described here comes from a study of beta chain features in type 1 diabetes. Study-level points and caveats: Moderate yet significant TCRB CDR3 shortening was seen in Type 1 diabetes patients in all four CD4+ subsets.

This CDR3 is built from 15 residues. Germline V CDR1 and CDR2: SGHRS, YFSETQ. V lost 1 base, J lost 5 bases, and 5 bases stayed unmatched. Points on this clone: Antigen unknown.

Since all of the isolated RNA was reverse transcribed, expressed TCRB transcripts were what got sequenced. Assay: immunoSEQ multiplex PCR; the TCRdb copy retains only in-frame clones and omits some. The table shows a few hundred thousand clones, with 8.5% to 10% occurring only once. The origin of this receptor is a man aged 30 to 45 with type 1 diabetes. The genes are TRBV5-1 and TRBJ2-3; 9 nucleotides match TRBD2. Sequencing was carried out using central memory CD4+ T cells from blood. The CDR3 sequence is CASSLRAGGLDTQYF. CDR3 DNA: TGCGCCAGCAGCTTGAGAGCGGGAGGCCTAGATACGCAGTATTTT.